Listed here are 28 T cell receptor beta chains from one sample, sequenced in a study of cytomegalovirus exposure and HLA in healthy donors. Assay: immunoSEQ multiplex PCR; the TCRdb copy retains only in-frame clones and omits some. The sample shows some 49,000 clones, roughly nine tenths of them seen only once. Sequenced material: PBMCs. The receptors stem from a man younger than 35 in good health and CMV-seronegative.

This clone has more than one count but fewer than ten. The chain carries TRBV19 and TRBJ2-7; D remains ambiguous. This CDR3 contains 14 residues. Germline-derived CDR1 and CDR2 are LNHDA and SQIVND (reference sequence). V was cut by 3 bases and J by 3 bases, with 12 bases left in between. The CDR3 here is CASSITDGYYEQYF. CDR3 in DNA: TGTGCCAGTAGTATCACAGACGGTTACTACGAGCAGTACTTC. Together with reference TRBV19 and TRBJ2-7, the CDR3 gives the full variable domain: DGGITQSPKYLFRKEGQNVTLSCEQNLNHDAMYWYRQDPGQGLRLIYYSQIVNDFQKGDIAEGYSVSREKKESFPLTVTSAQKNPTAFYLCASSITDGYYEQYFGPGTRLTVT.

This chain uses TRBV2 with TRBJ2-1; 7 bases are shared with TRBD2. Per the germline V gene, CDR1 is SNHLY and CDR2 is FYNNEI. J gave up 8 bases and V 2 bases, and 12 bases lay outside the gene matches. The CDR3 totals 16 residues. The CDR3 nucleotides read TGTGCCAGCAGTGAACCGGCGGGAGTTGTTCACGATGAGCAGTTCTTC. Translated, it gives CASSEPAGVVHDEQFF. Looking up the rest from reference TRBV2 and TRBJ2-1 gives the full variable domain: EPEVTQTPSHQVTQMGQEVILRCVPISNHLYFYWYRQILGQKVEFLVSFYNNEISEKSEIFDDQFSVERPDGSNFTLKIRSTKLEDSAMYFCASSEPAGVVHDEQFFGPGTRLTVL.

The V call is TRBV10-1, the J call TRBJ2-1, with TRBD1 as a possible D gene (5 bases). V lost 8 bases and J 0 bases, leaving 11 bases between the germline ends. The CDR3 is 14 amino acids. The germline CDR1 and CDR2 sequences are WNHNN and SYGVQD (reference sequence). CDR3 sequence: CASSAGPSYNEQFF. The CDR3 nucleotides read TGCGCCAGCTCCGCAGGGCCCTCCTACAATGAGCAGTTCTTC.

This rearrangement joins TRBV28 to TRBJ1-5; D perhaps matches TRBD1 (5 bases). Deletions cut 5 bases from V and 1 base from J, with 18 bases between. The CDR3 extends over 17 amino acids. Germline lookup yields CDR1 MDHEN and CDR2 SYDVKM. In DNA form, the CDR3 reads TGTGCCAGCAGTCTGGTTCAGGGCGTTGCGAGCAATCAGCCCCAGCATTTT. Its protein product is CASSLVQGVASNQPQHF.

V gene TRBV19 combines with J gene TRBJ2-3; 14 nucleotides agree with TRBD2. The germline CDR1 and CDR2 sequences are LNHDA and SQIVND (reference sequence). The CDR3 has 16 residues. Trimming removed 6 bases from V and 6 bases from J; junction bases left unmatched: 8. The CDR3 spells CASSRGTSGSSDTQYF. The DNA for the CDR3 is TGTGCCAGTAGCAGAGGGACTAGCGGGAGTTCGGATACGCAGTATTTT. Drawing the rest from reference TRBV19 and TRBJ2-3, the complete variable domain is DGGITQSPKYLFRKEGQNVTLSCEQNLNHDAMYWYRQDPGQGLRLIYYSQIVNDFQKGDIAEGYSVSREKKESFPLTVTSAQKNPTAFYLCASSRGTSGSSDTQYFGPGTRLTVL.

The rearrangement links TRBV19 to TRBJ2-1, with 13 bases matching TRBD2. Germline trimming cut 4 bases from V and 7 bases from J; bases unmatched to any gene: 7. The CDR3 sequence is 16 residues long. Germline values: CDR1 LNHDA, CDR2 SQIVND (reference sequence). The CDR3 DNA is TGTGCCAGTAGTACTTTGACTAGCGGGAGGTCGAATGAGCAGTTCTTC. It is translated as CASSTLTSGRSNEQFF.

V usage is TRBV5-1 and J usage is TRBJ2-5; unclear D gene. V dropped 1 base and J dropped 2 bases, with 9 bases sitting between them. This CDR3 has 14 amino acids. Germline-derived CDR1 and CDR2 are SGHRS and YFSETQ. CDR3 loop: CASSLTEKQETQYF. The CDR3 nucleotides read TGCGCCAGCAGCTTGACAGAGAAACAAGAGACCCAGTACTTC.

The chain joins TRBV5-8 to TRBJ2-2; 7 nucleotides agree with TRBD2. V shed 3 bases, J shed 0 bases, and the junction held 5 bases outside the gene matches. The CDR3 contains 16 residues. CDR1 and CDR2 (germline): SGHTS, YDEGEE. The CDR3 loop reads CASSSLAAANTGELFF. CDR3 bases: TGTGCCAGCAGCTCCCTAGCGGCCGCGAACACCGGGGAGCTGTTTTTT.

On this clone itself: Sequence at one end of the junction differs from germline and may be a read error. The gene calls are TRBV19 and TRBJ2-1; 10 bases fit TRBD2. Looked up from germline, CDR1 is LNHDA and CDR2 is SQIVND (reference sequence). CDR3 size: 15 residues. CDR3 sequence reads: CASRIAGGLSDEQFF. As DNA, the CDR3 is TGTGCCAGTAGAATAGCGGGAGGCCTGTCGGATGAGCAGTTCTTC.

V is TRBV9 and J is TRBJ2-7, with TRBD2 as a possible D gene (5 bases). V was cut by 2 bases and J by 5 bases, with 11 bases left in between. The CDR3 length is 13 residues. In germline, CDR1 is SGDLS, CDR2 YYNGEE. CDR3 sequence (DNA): TGTGCCAGCAGCGTCTCCTGGAGGAACGAGCAGTACTTC. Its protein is CASSVSWRNEQYF. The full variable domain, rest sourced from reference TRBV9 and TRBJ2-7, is DSGVTQTPKHLITATGQRVTLRCSPRSGDLSVYWYQQSLDQGLQFLIQYYNGEERAKGNILERFSAQQFPDLHSELNLSSLELGDSALYFCASSVSWRNEQYFGPGTRLTVT.

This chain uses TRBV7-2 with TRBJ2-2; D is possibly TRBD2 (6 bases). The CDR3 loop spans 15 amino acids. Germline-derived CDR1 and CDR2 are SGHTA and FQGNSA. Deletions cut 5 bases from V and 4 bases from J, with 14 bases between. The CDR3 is CASSLGLRGTGELFF. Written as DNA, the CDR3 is TGTGCCAGCAGCCTGGGACTCCGGGGCACCGGGGAGCTGTTTTTT.

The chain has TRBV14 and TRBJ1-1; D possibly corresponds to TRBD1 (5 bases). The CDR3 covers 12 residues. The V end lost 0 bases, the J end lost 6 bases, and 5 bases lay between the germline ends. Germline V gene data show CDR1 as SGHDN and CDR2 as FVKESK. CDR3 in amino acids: CASSQEGAEAFF. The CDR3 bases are TGTGCCAGCAGCCAAGAAGGGGCTGAAGCTTTCTTT.

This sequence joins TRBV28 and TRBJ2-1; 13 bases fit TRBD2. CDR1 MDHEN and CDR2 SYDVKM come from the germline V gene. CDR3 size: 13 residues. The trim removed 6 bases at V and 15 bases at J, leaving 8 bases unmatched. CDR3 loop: CASRKGGLAGPFF. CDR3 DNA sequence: TGTGCCAGCAGGAAAGGGGGACTAGCGGGACCGTTCTTC.

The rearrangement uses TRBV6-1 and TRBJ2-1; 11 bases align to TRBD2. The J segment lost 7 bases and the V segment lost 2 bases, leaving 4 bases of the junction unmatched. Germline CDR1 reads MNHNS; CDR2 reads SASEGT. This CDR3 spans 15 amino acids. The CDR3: CASSETSGSRNEQFF. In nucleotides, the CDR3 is TGTGCCAGCAGTGAAACTAGCGGGAGTAGAAATGAGCAGTTCTTC.

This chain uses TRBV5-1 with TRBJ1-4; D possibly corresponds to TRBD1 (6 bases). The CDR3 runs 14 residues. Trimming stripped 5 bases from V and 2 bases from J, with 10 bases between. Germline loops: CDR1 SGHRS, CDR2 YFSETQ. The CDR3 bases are TGCGCCAGCAGTCAGGGGTTGACTAATGAAAAACTGTTTTTT. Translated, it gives CASSQGLTNEKLFF.

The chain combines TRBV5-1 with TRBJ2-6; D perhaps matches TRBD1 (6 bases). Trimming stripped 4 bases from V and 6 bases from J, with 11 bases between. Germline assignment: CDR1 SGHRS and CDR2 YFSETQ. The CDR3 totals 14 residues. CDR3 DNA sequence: TGCGCCAGCAGCCCAGGGGTGGTGGCCAACGTCCTGACTTTC. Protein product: CASSPGVVANVLTF.

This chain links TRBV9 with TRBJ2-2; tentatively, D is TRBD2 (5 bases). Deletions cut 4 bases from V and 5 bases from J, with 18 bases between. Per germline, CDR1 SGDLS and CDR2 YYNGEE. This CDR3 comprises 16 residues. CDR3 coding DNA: TGTGCCAGCAGCCACCGCGTCGGGGTAGGTACCGGGGAGCTGTTTTTT. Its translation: CASSHRVGVGTGELFF.

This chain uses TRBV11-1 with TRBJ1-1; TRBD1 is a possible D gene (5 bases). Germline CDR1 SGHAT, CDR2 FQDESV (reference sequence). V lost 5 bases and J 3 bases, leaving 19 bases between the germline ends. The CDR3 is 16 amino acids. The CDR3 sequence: CASSPYLGTPDTEAFF. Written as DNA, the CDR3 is TGTGCCAGCAGCCCCTACTTAGGGACTCCCGACACTGAAGCTTTCTTT.

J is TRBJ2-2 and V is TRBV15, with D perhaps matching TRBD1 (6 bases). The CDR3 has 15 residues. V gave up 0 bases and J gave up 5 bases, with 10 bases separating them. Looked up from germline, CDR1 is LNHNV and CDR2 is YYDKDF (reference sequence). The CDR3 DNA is TGTGCCACCAGCAGAGAGACAGGCGGGACCGGGGAGCTGTTTTTT. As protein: CATSRETGGTGELFF.

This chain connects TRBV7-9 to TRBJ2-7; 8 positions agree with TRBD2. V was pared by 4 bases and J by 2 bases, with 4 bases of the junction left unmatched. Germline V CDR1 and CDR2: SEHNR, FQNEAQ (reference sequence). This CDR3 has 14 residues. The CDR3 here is CASSSRTSTYEQYF. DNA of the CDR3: TGTGCCAGCAGCTCGAGGACTAGCACCTACGAGCAGTACTTC.

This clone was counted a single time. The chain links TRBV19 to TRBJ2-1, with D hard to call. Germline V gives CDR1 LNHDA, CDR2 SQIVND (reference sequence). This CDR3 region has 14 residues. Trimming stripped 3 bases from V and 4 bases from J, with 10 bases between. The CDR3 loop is CASSMRTQYNEQFF. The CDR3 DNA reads TGTGCCAGTAGTATGAGAACTCAATACAATGAGCAGTTCTTC.

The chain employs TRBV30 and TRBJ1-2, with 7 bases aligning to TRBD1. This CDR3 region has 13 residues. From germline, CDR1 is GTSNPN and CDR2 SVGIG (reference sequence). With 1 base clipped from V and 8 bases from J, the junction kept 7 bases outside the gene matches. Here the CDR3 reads CAWSAGTDTGYTF. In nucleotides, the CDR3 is TGTGCCTGGAGTGCGGGGACAGATACCGGCTACACCTTC. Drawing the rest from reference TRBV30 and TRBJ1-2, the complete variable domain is SQTIHQWPATLVQPVGSPLSLECTVEGTSNPNLYWYRQAAGRGLQLLFYSVGIGQISSEVPQNLSASRPQDRQFILSSKKLLLSDSGFYLCAWSAGTDTGYTFGSGTRLTVV.

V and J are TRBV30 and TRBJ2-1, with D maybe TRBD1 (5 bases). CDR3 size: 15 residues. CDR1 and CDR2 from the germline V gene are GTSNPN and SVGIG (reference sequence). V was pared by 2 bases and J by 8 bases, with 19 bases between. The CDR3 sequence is CAWSLLNPGAHEQFF. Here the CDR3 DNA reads TGTGCCTGGAGTCTTCTTAATCCTGGGGCCCATGAGCAGTTCTTC.

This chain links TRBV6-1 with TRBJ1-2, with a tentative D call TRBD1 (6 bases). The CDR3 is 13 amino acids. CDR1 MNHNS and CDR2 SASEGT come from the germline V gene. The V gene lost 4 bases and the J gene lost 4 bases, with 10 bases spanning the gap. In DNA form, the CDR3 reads TGTGCCAGCAGTGTTGAGGACAGCTATGGCTACACCTTC. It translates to CASSVEDSYGYTF.

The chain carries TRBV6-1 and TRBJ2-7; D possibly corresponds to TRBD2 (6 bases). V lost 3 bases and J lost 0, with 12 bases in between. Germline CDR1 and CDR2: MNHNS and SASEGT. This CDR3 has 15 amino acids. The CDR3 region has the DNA TGTGCCAGCAGTGAGTCCCGGGGGAGCTCCTACGAGCAGTACTTC. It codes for CASSESRGSSYEQYF.

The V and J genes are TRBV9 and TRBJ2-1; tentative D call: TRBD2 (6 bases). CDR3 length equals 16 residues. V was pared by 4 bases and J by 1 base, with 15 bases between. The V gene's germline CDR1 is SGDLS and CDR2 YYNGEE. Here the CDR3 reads CASSPEGSGSYNEQFF. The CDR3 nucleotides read TGTGCCAGCAGCCCCGAGGGGAGCGGGTCCTACAATGAGCAGTTCTTC.

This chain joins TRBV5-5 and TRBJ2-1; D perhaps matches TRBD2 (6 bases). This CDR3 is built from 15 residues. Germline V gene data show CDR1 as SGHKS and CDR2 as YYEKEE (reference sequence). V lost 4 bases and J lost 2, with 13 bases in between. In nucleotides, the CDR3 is TGTGCCAGCAGCCGTCCAGCGGGTACCTACAATGAGCAGTTCTTC. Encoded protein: CASSRPAGTYNEQFF.

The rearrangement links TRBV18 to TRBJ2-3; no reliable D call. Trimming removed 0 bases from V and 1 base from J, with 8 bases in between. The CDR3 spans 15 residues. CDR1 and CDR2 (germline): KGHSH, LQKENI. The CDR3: CASSPPLAGTDTQYF. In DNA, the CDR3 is TGTGCCAGCTCACCACCGTTAGCTGGCACAGATACGCAGTATTTT.